These T cell receptor beta chains were read from a single sample in a study of T cell responses to AZD1222 COVID-19 vaccine. Assay: immunoSEQ multiplex PCR; the TCRdb copy retains only in-frame clones and omits some. Altogether approximately 190,000 clones are present, under 95% being singletons, with the ten largest covering roughly 0.99%. The input for sequencing was peripheral blood, taken on day 0 of AZD1222 vaccination. Every receptor here comes from an adult in good health. The CDR3 runs from the conserved cysteine through the conserved F or W. The D gene is left open where the match is weak. Size is stated for part of the rows, as once, few or many counts, or as a class when the clone is expanded.

TRBV27	TRBJ2-1	.	.	CASRLGGHEQFF	TGTGCCAGCAGGTTGGGGGGGCATGAGCAGTTCTTC
TRBV11-2	TRBJ1-6	.	.	CASSPRPTENSPLHF	TGTGCCAGCAGCCCGAGACCGACAGAAAATTCACCCCTCCACTTT
TRBV6-6	TRBJ2-2	.	.	CASSMGELFF	TGTGCCAGCAGCATGGGGGAGCTGTTTTTT
TRBV5-4	TRBJ2-3	TRBD2	.	CASSSRGSLDTQYF	TGTGCCAGCAGCTCCCGCGGGAGCCTGGATACGCAGTATTTT
TRBV28	TRBJ1-1	.	.	CAVRSAGLTEAFF	TGTGCTGTACGCTCGGCAGGGTTAACTGAAGCTTTCTTT
TRBV4-2	TRBJ1-1	TRBD1	.	CASSQDPGGATEAFF	TGTGCCAGCAGCCAAGATCCAGGGGGGGCCACTGAAGCTTTCTTT
TRBV10-2	TRBJ2-7	.	.	CATIRGLREQYF	TGCGCCACCATCCGGGGGCTTAGGGAGCAGTACTTC
TRBV28	TRBJ1-2	.	.	CASSSGVFGYTF	TGTGCCAGCAGTTCGGGGGTTTTTGGCTACACCTTC
TRBV18	TRBJ2-1	.	.	CASSPDSLKGFEQFF	TGTGCCAGCTCCCCGGACTCCCTCAAGGGGTTTGAGCAGTTCTTC
TRBV9	TRBJ2-7	TRBD2	.	CASSVIAGDDEQYF	TGTGCCAGCAGCGTAATAGCGGGAGACGACGAGCAGTACTTC
TRBV9	TRBJ2-1	TRBD2	.	CASSAVQDLAGGEQFF	TGTGCCAGCAGCGCCGTGCAGGACCTAGCGGGAGGTGAGCAGTTCTTC
TRBV28	TRBJ2-3	TRBD2	.	CASSSPIGLAGSTDTQYF	TGTGCCAGCAGTTCGCCTATAGGGTTAGCGGGGAGCACAGATACGCAGTATTTT
TRBV20-1	TRBJ1-4	TRBD1	.	CSASPPGGLFGKLFF	TGCAGTGCTAGTCCGCCAGGGGGGCTTTTTGGAAAACTGTTTTTT
TRBV27	TRBJ1-1	.	.	CASSLIHKNTEAFF	TGTGCCAGCAGTTTAATTCACAAGAACACTGAAGCTTTCTTT
TRBV6-4	TRBJ1-1	.	few	CASSDGYEAFF	TGTGCCAGCAGTGACGGGTATGAAGCTTTCTTT
TRBV7-5	TRBJ1-5	.	.	CVRSLGLRDAVNQPQHF	TGTGTCAGAAGCTTAGGTCTTCGGGACGCCGTGAATCAGCCCCAGCATTTT
TRBV2	TRBJ1-5	.	.	CASIQDTNGPQHF	TGTGCCAGCATACAGGACACTAATGGGCCCCAGCATTTT
TRBV6-5	TRBJ1-1	TRBD1	.	CASSLPGTGWTEAFF	TGTGCCAGCAGTTTGCCCGGGACAGGGTGGACTGAAGCTTTCTTT
TRBV28	TRBJ2-1	.	.	CASSPQGPLNNEQFF	TGTGCCAGCAGTCCACAGGGCCCTCTTAACAATGAGCAGTTCTTC
TRBV14	TRBJ1-6	.	.	CASRAEAYNSPLHF	TGTGCCAGCAGGGCTGAAGCCTATAATTCACCCCTCCACTTT
TRBV15	TRBJ1-5	TRBD1	.	CATSRSTGQGLNQPQHF	TGTGCCACCAGCAGATCAACGGGACAGGGCCTCAATCAGCCCCAGCATTTT
TRBV2	TRBJ1-2	.	.	CASSSRTESGLGYTF	TGTGCCAGCAGTTCGAGGACAGAGAGTGGACTCGGCTACACCTTC
TRBV3-1/TRBV3-2	TRBJ2-1	.	.	CASSQRRAGERSSYNEQFF	TGTGCCAGCAGCCAACGAAGGGCAGGGGAGAGAAGCTCCTACAATGAGCAGTTCTTC
TRBV2	TRBJ2-2	TRBD2	once	CASSIGASGIVVGELFF	TGTGCCAGCAGTATCGGTGCTAGCGGGATTGTGGTCGGGGAGCTGTTTTTT
TRBV29-1	TRBJ2-7	.	.	CSVEETGYEQYF	TGCAGCGTTGAAGAAACTGGTTACGAGCAGTACTTC
TRBV3-1/TRBV3-2	TRBJ2-7	.	.	CASSQQAFVAYEQYF	TGTGCCAGCAGCCAACAAGCCTTCGTAGCCTACGAGCAGTACTTC
TRBV14	TRBJ1-1	.	once	CATTQGAEAFF	TGTGCCACCACCCAGGGCGCTGAAGCTTTCTTT
TRBV28	TRBJ1-1	.	.	CASSQAGSLNTEAFF	TGTGCCAGCAGTCAAGCGGGAAGTCTGAACACTGAAGCTTTCTTT
TRBV3-1/TRBV3-2	TRBJ1-1	.	.	CASSRWENTEAFF	TGTGCCAGCAGCCGGTGGGAGAACACTGAAGCTTTCTTT
TRBV18	TRBJ2-1	TRBD2	.	CASSPFVAGAYNEQFF	TGTGCCAGCTCACCTTTCGTGGCGGGAGCCTACAATGAGCAGTTCTTC
TRBV7-2	TRBJ2-1	TRBD2	few	CASSMTSGASYNEQFF	TGTGCCAGCAGCATGACTAGCGGGGCGTCCTACAATGAGCAGTTCTTC
TRBV18	TRBJ1-2	.	.	CASSPDQGIRIKANGYTF	TGTGCCAGCTCACCAGACCAAGGGATTAGGATAAAGGCGAATGGCTACACCTTC
TRBV2	TRBJ1-1	.	.	CASSSHGVVNTEAFF	TGTGCCAGCAGTTCACACGGTGTGGTGAACACTGAAGCTTTCTTT
TRBV5-1	TRBJ1-6	TRBD1	.	CASSLGDRDVSPLHF	TGCGCCAGCAGCTTGGGGGACAGGGACGTTTCACCCCTCCACTTT
TRBV2	TRBJ1-5	.	.	CASRQARGNQPQHF	TGTGCCAGCAGGCAGGCCAGGGGCAATCAGCCCCAGCATTTT
TRBV19	TRBJ2-2	.	.	CASRLVGTGELFF	TGTGCCAGTAGACTAGTAGGCACCGGGGAGCTGTTTTTT
TRBV5-1	TRBJ2-5	.	.	CASSLASPRQETQYF	TGCGCCAGCAGCCTTGCAAGTCCGCGACAAGAGACCCAGTACTTC
TRBV29-1	TRBJ2-5	.	.	CSVVGRERQETQYF	TGCAGCGTTGTGGGCAGGGAAAGGCAAGAGACCCAGTACTTC
TRBV7-2	TRBJ2-7	.	.	CASTGVGYEQYF	TGTGCCAGCACCGGGGTGGGCTACGAGCAGTACTTC
TRBV19	TRBJ2-7	.	.	CASSIPGAATYEQYF	TGTGCCAGTAGTATCCCGGGGGCTGCCACCTACGAGCAGTACTTC
TRBV29-1	TRBJ1-3	TRBD1	.	CSVAGDRDSGNTIYF	TGCAGCGTTGCTGGGGACAGGGACTCTGGAAACACCATATATTTT
TRBV7-2	TRBJ1-2	.	once	CASSVRVNYGYTF	TGTGCCAGCAGCGTCAGGGTAAACTATGGCTACACCTTC
TRBV4-3	TRBJ2-7	.	.	CASSHGITYEQYF	TGCGCCAGCAGCCACGGCATTACCTACGAGCAGTACTTC
TRBV27	TRBJ2-7	.	.	CASIPNRPSRGAHEQYF	TGTGCCAGCATCCCTAATCGACCATCCCGCGGAGCCCACGAGCAGTACTTC
TRBV5-1	TRBJ2-7	.	.	CASSKTSGAYEQYF	TGCGCCAGCAGCAAGACTTCAGGGGCCTACGAGCAGTACTTC
TRBV27	TRBJ1-1	.	.	CASSLSIQSEAFF	TGTGCCAGCAGTTTATCGATACAGAGTGAAGCTTTCTTT
TRBV27	TRBJ1-1	.	.	CASSFGFMNTEAFF	TGTGCCAGCAGTTTTGGATTCATGAACACTGAAGCTTTCTTT
TRBV11-2	TRBJ2-7	.	.	CASSLVVTNYEQYF	TGTGCCAGCAGCTTAGTGGTGACGAACTACGAGCAGTACTTC
TRBV6-2/TRBV6-3	TRBJ2-3	TRBD1	.	CASSYDRGSDTQYF	TGTGCCAGCAGTTACGACAGGGGGTCAGATACGCAGTATTTT